This passage covers 8 T cell receptor beta chains from one sample sequenced in a study of blood T cell repertoires in COVID-19. The assay was immunoSEQ multiplex PCR, and TCRdb's table has in-frame clones only and misses some. The sample shows approximately 81,000 clones, 75% to 90% of them seen only once. Sequenced input: PBMCs or T cells enriched from blood (not recorded which). All receptors come from a woman in her fifties or sixties with acute COVID-19.

The rearrangement uses TRBV19 and TRBJ2-1, with a weak D call TRBD2 (6 bases). Germline V gene sequence: CDR1 LNHDA, CDR2 SQIVND (reference sequence). The CDR3 length is 13 residues. Trimming pared 5 bases from V and 10 bases from J, leaving 15 bases between. The CDR3 is CASSQGRENEQFF. For the CDR3, the DNA is TGTGCCAGTAGTCAGGGTCGGGAGAACGAGCAGTTCTTC.

The chain is built from TRBV29-1 and TRBJ2-1; unclear D gene. The CDR3 consists of 14 residues. CDR1 is SQVTM, CDR2 ANQGSEA, per germline. V lost 2 bases and J lost 1, with 9 bases in between. CDR3 nucleotide sequence: TGCAGCGTTGAATCTTCAGGATCCTACAATGAGCAGTTCTTC. Encoded protein: CSVESSGSYNEQFF.

This chain uses TRBV5-1 with TRBJ2-1; TRBD1 matches at 7 bases. With 3 bases clipped from V and 0 bases from J, the junction kept 6 bases outside the gene matches. Germline CDR1 reads SGHRS; CDR2 reads YFSETQ. The CDR3 totals 16 residues. This CDR3 is CASSYTGESSYNEQFF. The CDR3 DNA reads TGCGCCAGCAGCTACACAGGGGAAAGCTCCTACAATGAGCAGTTCTTC.

This rearrangement joins TRBV6-1 to TRBJ1-2; TRBD1 might be the D (6 bases). Germline CDR1 is MNHNS and CDR2 is SASEGT. This CDR3 contains 14 residues. Trimming cost V 0 bases and J 6 bases, with 11 bases left between them. The CDR3 region is CASSEARGGHGYTF. The CDR3 nucleotides are TGTGCCAGCAGTGAAGCAAGGGGGGGGCATGGCTACACCTTC.

The J gene is TRBJ1-6, the V gene TRBV5-1; D perhaps matches TRBD1 (5 bases). The V gene's germline CDR1 is SGHRS and CDR2 YFSETQ. The CDR3 has 13 residues. V gave up 6 bases and J gave up 7 bases, with 11 bases separating them. The DNA for the CDR3 is TGCGCCAGCACGGGGGAGATAAATTCACCCCTCCACTTT. Translating gives CASTGEINSPLHF.

This clone occurred once. The chain recombines TRBV7-2 with TRBJ2-1, with 7 bases aligning to TRBD2. The CDR3 extends over 15 amino acids. J gave up 7 bases and V 8 bases, and 14 bases lay outside the gene matches. Germline V lookup: CDR1 SGHTA, CDR2 FQGNSA. CDR3 sequence: CASAFGWREKNEQFF. The CDR3 coding sequence is TGTGCCAGCGCGTTTGGCTGGCGGGAGAAAAATGAGCAGTTCTTC.

CDR3 in amino acids: CSIERNQPQHF. The CDR3, as DNA: TGCAGTATCGAACGGAATCAGCCCCAGCATTTT. The rearrangement joins TRBV20-1 to TRBJ1-5; D is unclear. The CDR3 covers 11 residues. Per germline, CDR1 DFQATT and CDR2 SNEGSKA (reference sequence). The V and J ends lost 8 bases and 4 bases respectively, with 9 bases between them.

This clone was seen once. Here the CDR3 reads CASSGQGYNSPLHF. The CDR3 coding sequence is TGTGCCAGTAGTGGGCAGGGCTATAATTCACCCCTCCACTTT. The chain is built from TRBV19 and TRBJ1-6; possible D gene TRBD1, 5 bases. Looked up from germline, CDR1 is LNHDA and CDR2 is SQIVND (reference sequence). The CDR3 loop spans 14 amino acids. V was clipped by 5 bases and J by 3 bases, with 8 bases between them.